A selection of T cell receptor beta chains follows, all from one sample in a study of cytomegalovirus exposure and HLA in healthy donors. Profiled with immunoSEQ multiplex PCR; TCRdb holds only in-frame clones, not every one. Seen in this sample are around 150,000 clones; the ten most common clones hold 1.3%. The specimen sequenced was PBMCs. The origin of the receptors is a woman aged 60-75 years in good health and CMV-seronegative. The conserved cysteine and the conserved F or W are not part of the CDR3 here.

length	V	CDR3
17	TRBV10-1	ASRPGLAGPPWGVHEQY
13	TRBV18	ASSPVGGWLSEQF
12	TRBV6-5	ASNSGLGGSPLH
13	TRBV4-2	ASSQEGQGGEKLF
13	TRBV5-5	ASSSLKGDSPFYT
12	TRBV4-3	ASSRQGGDETQY
12	TRBV18	ASSPPTVPETQY
15	TRBV5-4	ASSLGILAGPDNEQF
13	TRBV19	ASSSAGSGANVLT
12	TRBV6-5	ASSYSTGGVGYT
13	TRBV4-2	ASSQDIPSFYEQY
12	TRBV4-2	ASSHLDWNYGYT
11	TRBV11-2	ASSFTGNTEAF
10	TRBV7-2	ASSLVANEQF
17	TRBV7-9	ASSVNRGEVGSGANVLT
15	TRBV5-1	ASSYYTSGAVTGELF
16	TRBV10-1	ASSEEVLAGPFTDTQY
14	TRBV9	ASSALRAGGEETQY
12	TRBV7-3	ASSPLHGGTEAF
12	TRBV2	ASSFQGENTEAF
12	TRBV5-1	ASSLGAGADTQY
15	TRBV27	ASSLGRSGRLKNIQY
16	TRBV5-1	ASSLGRTGSATINEQF
17	TRBV5-6	ASSKLAGDPGGSYNEQF
12	TRBV5-1	ASSLLGGTGELF
17	TRBV5-5	ASSSVLRTGGGSNQPQH
12	TRBV11-2	ASSPTTGFGGYT
10	TRBV4-1	ASSLSSNVLT
13	TRBV18	ASSPLSSAYNEQF
12	TRBV7-9	ASSFGQANTEAF
13	TRBV6-6	ASRQGAGGITEAF
11	TRBV6-5	ASSRGDQYEQY
13	TRBV23-1	ASSQSVEGADEQF
11	TRBV19	ASSIIAGETQY
10	TRBV7-2	ASSLNFNEQF
12	TRBV5-1	ASSLGHPDYGYT
12	TRBV5-1	ASSLAGFDTEAF
11	TRBV27	ASSWAGSYEQY
14	TRBV7-9	ASSSHAPPTNYGYT
14	TRBV7-3	ASSFTGGASYNEQF
12	TRBV5-1	ASSLGDSQETQY
11	TRBV6-5	ASSYGRQYGYT
11	TRBV6-5	ASRPLDVHIQY
13	TRBV7-6	ASSLGGRPGNEQF
12	TRBV6-5	ASSRTGPHYGYT
12	TRBV5-1	ASSLVADSSSRF
14	TRBV7-2	ASSLAAGAGWNEQF
14	TRBV15	ATSFSLADSYNEQF
13	TRBV19	ASSPPTRGGYGYT
11	TRBV7-2	ASSYGPGNTIY
18	TRBV4-3	ASSSKWGAGGPLLLYEQY
11	TRBV15	ATRGQMNQPQH
12	TRBV10-3	AISEPRENTEAF
14	TRBV5-4	ASSVGLAGSLNEQF
12	TRBV7-2	ASSLYRGLTEAF
11	TRBV7-9	ASTPRVNTEAF